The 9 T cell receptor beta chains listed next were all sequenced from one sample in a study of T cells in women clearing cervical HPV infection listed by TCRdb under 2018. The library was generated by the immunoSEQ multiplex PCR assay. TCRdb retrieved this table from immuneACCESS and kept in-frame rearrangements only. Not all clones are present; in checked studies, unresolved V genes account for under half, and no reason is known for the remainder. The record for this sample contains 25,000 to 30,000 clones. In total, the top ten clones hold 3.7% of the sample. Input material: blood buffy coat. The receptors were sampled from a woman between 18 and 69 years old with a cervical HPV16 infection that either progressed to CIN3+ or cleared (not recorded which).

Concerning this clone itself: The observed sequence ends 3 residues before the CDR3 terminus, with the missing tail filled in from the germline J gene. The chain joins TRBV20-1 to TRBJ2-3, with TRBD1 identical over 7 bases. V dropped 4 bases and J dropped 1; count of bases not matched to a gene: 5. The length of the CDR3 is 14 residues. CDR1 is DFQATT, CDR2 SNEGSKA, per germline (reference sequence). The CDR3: CSAIPGTGTDTQYF. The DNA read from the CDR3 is TGCAGTGCTATCCCCGGGACAGGCACAGATACG.

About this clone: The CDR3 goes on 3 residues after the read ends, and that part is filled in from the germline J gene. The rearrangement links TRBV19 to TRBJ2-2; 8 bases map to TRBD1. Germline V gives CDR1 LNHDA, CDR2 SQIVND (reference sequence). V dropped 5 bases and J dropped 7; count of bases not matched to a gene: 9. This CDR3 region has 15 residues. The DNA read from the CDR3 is TGTGCCAGTAGTCGCCTGGACAGGGACAGCGGGGAG. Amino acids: CASSRLDRDSGE. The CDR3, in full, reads CASSRLDRDSGELFF.

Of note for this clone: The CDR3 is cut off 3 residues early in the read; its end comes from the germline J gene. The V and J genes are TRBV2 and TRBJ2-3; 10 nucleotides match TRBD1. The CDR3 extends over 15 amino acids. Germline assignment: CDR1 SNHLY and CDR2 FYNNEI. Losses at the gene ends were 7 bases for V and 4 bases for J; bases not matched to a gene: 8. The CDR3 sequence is CASTGQGVGSDTQYF. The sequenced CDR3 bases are TGTGCCAGCACTGGACAGGGGGTGGGGTCAGATACG.

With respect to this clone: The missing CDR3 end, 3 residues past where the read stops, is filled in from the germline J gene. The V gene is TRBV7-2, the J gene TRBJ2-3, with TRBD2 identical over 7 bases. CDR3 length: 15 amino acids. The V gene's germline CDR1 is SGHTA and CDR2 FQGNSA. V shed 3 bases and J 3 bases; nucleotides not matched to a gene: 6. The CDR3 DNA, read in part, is TGTGCCAGCAGCTTGGGGGGGAGGTATACAGATACG. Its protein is CASSLGGRYTDT. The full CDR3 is CASSLGGRYTDTQYF.

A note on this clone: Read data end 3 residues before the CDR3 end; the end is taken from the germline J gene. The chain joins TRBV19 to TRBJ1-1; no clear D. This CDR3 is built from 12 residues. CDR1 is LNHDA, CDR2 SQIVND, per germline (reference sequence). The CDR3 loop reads CASRELAGFAFF. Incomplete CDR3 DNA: TGTGCCAGTAGGGAACTAGCGGGGTTT.

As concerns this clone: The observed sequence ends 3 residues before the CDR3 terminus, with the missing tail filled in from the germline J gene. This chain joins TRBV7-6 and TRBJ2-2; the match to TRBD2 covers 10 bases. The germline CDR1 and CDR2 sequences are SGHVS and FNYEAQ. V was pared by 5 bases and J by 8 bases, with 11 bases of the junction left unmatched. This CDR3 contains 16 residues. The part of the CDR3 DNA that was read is TGTGCCAGCAGCCTCGGGACTAGCGCCGTCGCAGGGGAG. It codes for CASSLGTSAVAGE. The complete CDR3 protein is CASSLGTSAVAGELFF.

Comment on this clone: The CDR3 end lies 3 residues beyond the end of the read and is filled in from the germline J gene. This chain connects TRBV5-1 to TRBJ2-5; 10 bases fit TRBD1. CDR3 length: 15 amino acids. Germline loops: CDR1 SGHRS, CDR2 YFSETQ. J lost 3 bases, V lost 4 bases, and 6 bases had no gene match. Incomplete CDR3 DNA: TGCGCCAGCAGCGGAGGACAGGGGGGGAAAGAGACC. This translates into CASSGGQGGKET. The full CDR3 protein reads CASSGGQGGKETQYF.

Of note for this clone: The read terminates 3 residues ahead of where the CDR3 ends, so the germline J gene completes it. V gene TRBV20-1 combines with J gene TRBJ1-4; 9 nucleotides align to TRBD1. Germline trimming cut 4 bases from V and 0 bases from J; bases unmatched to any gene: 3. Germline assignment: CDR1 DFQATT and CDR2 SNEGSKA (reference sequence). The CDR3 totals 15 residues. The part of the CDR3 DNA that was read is TGCAGTGCTAAGGGACAGGGTGCAACTAATGAAAAA. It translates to CSAKGQGATNEK. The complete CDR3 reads CSAKGQGATNEKLFF.

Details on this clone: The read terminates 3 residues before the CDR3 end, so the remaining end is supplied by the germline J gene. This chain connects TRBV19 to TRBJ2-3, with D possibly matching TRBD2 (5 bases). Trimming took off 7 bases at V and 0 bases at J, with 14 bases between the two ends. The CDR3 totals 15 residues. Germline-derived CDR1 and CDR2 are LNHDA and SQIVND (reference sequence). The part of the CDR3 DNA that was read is TGTGCCAGTACGGCGTTGTCTAGCAGCACAGATACG. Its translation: CASTALSSSTDT. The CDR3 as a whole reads CASTALSSSTDTQYF.